This paragraph reports one TCR beta chain. Here immunoSEQ multiplex PCR was the method, and the copy in TCRdb shows in-frame clones only, minus some. The table includes some 350,000 clones, under 95% detected once. CDR1 is SEHNR, CDR2 FQNEAQ, per germline (reference sequence). V shed 5 bases, J shed 11 bases, and the junction held 6 bases outside the gene matches. The CDR3 contains 13 residues. This entry belongs to a study of Ad26.COV2.S vaccination and SARS-CoV-2 variants. This rearrangement joins TRBV7-9 to TRBJ1-6; 7 bases map to TRBD1. The source was peripheral blood, collected after recovery from COVID-19. The clonotype originates from a human donor who had recovered from COVID-19. The CDR3 is CASSGDSSPPLHF. CDR3 in DNA: TGTGCCAGCAGCGGGGACAGCAGTCCACCCCTCCACTTT.